This paragraph reports one T cell receptor (beta chain). No antigen is known for it. This CDR3 comprises 12 residues. V lost 5 bases, J lost 0 bases, and 6 bases lay in between. Germline V gene data show CDR1 as SGHDT and CDR2 as YYEEEE. The data stem from a study of T cell responses to AZD1222 COVID-19 vaccine. Study-level background: Recipients boosted at about 4 weeks or about 12 weeks are pooled.

General observations from the study: Spike-specific TCR depth and breadth grew after two AZD1222 doses. Sampled repertoires all dated from after the peak T cell response.

The assay was immunoSEQ multiplex PCR, and TCRdb's table has in-frame clones only and misses some. The table lists tens of thousands of clones, roughly 87% of them singletons. The source was peripheral blood, collected on day 0 of AZD1222 vaccination. The TCR was taken from an adult in good health. The V and J genes are TRBV5-6 and TRBJ2-7; D is undetermined. The DNA of the CDR3 is TGTGCCAGCAGGTCCTCCTCCTACGAGCAGTACTTC. Its translation: CASRSSSYEQYF.